Below, 21 T cell receptor beta chains from the same sample are listed, as sequenced in a study of T cells after yellow fever vaccination. In TCRdb, the 5' RACE reads were re-called with MiXCR into one record per CDR3 protein. The sample contains 95,000 to 150,000 distinct CDR3 sequences, 7.4% of which appear only once. Here the sequenced sample was CD4+ T cells sorted from PBMCs, taken about 10 days after the first yellow fever vaccination. These TCRs come from a man aged 18 to 35 who received the YFV17D yellow fever vaccine.

In this sample, this clonotype turned up many times. The chain couples TRBV5-1 to TRBJ2-2; the D gene is possibly TRBD1 (5 bases). V was shortened by 0 bases and J by 4 bases, with 13 bases between the two germline ends. Per germline, CDR1 SGHRS and CDR2 YFSETQ. This CDR3 comprises 16 residues. As DNA, the CDR3 is TGCGCCAGCAGCTTGGTTGTACTGGGGCCCACCGGGGAGCTGTTTTTT. Its protein product is CASSLVVLGPTGELFF. Drawing the rest from reference TRBV5-1 and TRBJ2-2, the complete variable domain is KAGVTQTPRYLIKTRGQQVTLSCSPISGHRSVSWYQQTPGQGLQFLFEYFSETQRNKGNFPGRFSGRQFSNSRSEMNVSTLELGDSALYLCASSLVVLGPTGELFFGEGSRLTVL.

There are a few counts of this clonotype. This chain uses TRBV2 with TRBJ1-4, with D perhaps matching TRBD1 (6 bases). There are 13 residues in the CDR3. Between the trimmed V and J ends, which lost 8 bases and 3 bases, there was a span of 10 bases. CDR1 is SNHLY and CDR2 is FYNNEI in the germline V gene. The CDR3 bases are TGTGCCAGCTCGGGACAAGCTAATGAAAAACTGTTTTTT. Protein product: CASSGQANEKLFF.

This clonotype has a count of ten or more. The CDR3 sequence: CASRVLRGSLSYEQYF. As DNA, the CDR3 is TGCGCCAGCAGAGTCCTTAGGGGCAGCCTCTCCTACGAGCAGTACTTC. This rearrangement joins TRBV10-2 to TRBJ2-7, with a possible D match to TRBD1 (5 bases). Germline V gene data show CDR1 as WSHSY and CDR2 as SAAADI. V lost 6 bases, J lost 0 bases, and 18 bases lay in between. The CDR3 covers 16 residues.

This clonotype was recorded at least ten times. The chain links TRBV2 to TRBJ2-1, with TRBD2 matching over 8 bases. Germline values: CDR1 SNHLY, CDR2 FYNNEI. V shed 6 bases and J 3 bases; nucleotides not matched to a gene: 10. The CDR3 has 16 residues. CDR3 sequence reads: CASRDPIAGSYNEQFF. The CDR3 region has the DNA TGTGCCAGCAGGGATCCAATAGCGGGGAGCTACAATGAGCAGTTCTTC.

This clonotype was picked up many times. The CDR3 region is CASSGAASEETQYF. Written as DNA, the CDR3 is TGTGCCAGCAGTGGGGCGGCGTCGGAGGAGACCCAGTACTTC. This rearrangement joins TRBV2 to TRBJ2-5; D remains ambiguous. CDR1 is SNHLY and CDR2 is FYNNEI in the germline V gene. The length of the CDR3 is 14 residues. V lost 4 bases and J 5 bases, leaving 14 bases between the germline ends.

This clonotype was counted ten times or more. The rearrangement joins TRBV7-3 to TRBJ2-1; the D gene is possibly TRBD1 (5 bases). V shed 0 bases and J shed 0 bases, with 6 bases lying between them. Germline CDR1 and CDR2: SGHTA and FQGTGA. This CDR3 contains 15 residues. CDR3 in DNA: TGTGCCAGCAGCTTAACAGGGGACTCCTACAATGAGCAGTTCTTC. Translating it yields CASSLTGDSYNEQFF.

This clonotype was observed many times. The chain carries TRBV7-9 and TRBJ2-1, with 10 bases aligning to TRBD2. CDR3 length: 16 amino acids. Losses at the gene ends were 2 bases for V and 2 bases for J; bases not matched to a gene: 3. Germline V CDR1 and CDR2: SEHNR, FQNEAQ (reference sequence). The CDR3 DNA reads as TGTGCCAGCAGCTTAAGCCTAGCGGGGGCCTACAATGAGCAGTTCTTC. It is translated as CASSLSLAGAYNEQFF.

Many counts were recorded for this clonotype. V and J are TRBV5-1 and TRBJ2-3; D not certain. This CDR3 comprises 17 residues. The V end was cut by 0 bases, the J end by 4 bases, with 18 bases between. CDR1 and CDR2 from the germline V gene are SGHRS and YFSETQ. The CDR3 protein is CASSLATKAKGPDTQYF. The CDR3 DNA reads TGCGCCAGCAGCTTGGCGACGAAGGCAAAGGGCCCAGATACGCAGTATTTT. Using reference TRBV5-1 and TRBJ2-3 for the parts outside the CDR3, the full variable domain is KAGVTQTPRYLIKTRGQQVTLSCSPISGHRSVSWYQQTPGQGLQFLFEYFSETQRNKGNFPGRFSGRQFSNSRSEMNVSTLELGDSALYLCASSLATKAKGPDTQYFGPGTRLTVL.

This clonotype was seen a handful of times. The chain has TRBV12-3 or TRBV12-4 and TRBJ2-7, with no clear D. Deletions cut 2 bases from V and 0 bases from J, with 8 bases between. The CDR3 sequence is 14 residues long. Here the CDR3 reads CASSLRSGSYEQYF. The DNA of the CDR3 is TGTGCCAGCAGTTTACGGTCGGGCTCCTACGAGCAGTACTTC.

The chain joins TRBV11-1 to TRBJ1-2; D is possibly TRBD1 (5 bases). The CDR3 is 14 amino acids. Germline assignment: CDR1 SGHAT and CDR2 FQDESV (reference sequence). V was pared by 5 bases and J by 4 bases, with 14 bases between. The CDR3 loop reads CASSAGTTIYGYTF. In DNA, the CDR3 is TGTGCCAGCAGCGCCGGGACCACTATCTATGGCTACACCTTC.

Many counts were recorded for this clonotype. The chain carries TRBV7-6 and TRBJ2-1; the match to TRBD1 covers 7 bases. This CDR3 region has 13 residues. The V and J ends lost 3 bases and 5 bases, in that order; junction bases with no gene match: 1. Per germline, CDR1 SGHVS and CDR2 FNYEAQ. The DNA of the CDR3 is TGTGCCAGCAGCTTTGGACAGGACAATGAGCAGTTCTTC. Translating gives CASSFGQDNEQFF.

The chain has TRBV7-9 and TRBJ2-3, with D possibly TRBD1 on 6 matching bases. CDR1 and CDR2 (germline): SEHNR, FQNEAQ (reference sequence). Trimming took 4 bases from V and 5 from J, leaving 19 bases between them. This CDR3 has 16 residues. Here the CDR3 reads CASSSATGSYGDTQYF. The CDR3 DNA reads TGTGCCAGCAGCTCCGCCACAGGGTCCTATGGAGATACGCAGTATTTT. Full variable domain (outside the CDR3, taken from reference TRBV7-9 and TRBJ2-3): DTGVSQNPRHKITKRGQNVTFRCDPISEHNRLYWYRQTLGQGPEFLTYFQNEAQLEKSRLLSDRFSAERPKGSFSTLEIQRTEQGDSAMYLCASSSATGSYGDTQYFGPGTRLTVL.

In this sample, this clonotype turned up many times. V gene TRBV5-1 combines with J gene TRBJ2-5; no reliable D call. This CDR3 region has 12 residues. In germline, CDR1 is SGHRS, CDR2 YFSETQ. With 4 bases removed from V and 0 bases from J, the gap between germline ends came to 4 bases. In DNA form, the CDR3 reads TGCGCCAGCAGCGGGGACCAAGAGACCCAGTACTTC. It encodes CASSGDQETQYF.

This clonotype was recorded many times. The chain links TRBV18 to TRBJ2-6; 8 bases are shared with TRBD1. Germline V gene sequence: CDR1 KGHSH, CDR2 LQKENI. The CDR3 runs to 19 residues. V lost 3 bases, J lost 0 bases, and 10 bases stayed unmatched. The CDR3 sequence: CASSPFPTGDHSGANVLTF. Here the CDR3 DNA reads TGTGCCAGCTCACCCTTCCCGACAGGGGACCACTCTGGGGCCAACGTCCTGACTTTC.

This clonotype showed up just a few times. The chain couples TRBV7-2 to TRBJ1-5; D gene ambiguous. The germline V gene has CDR1 SGHTA and CDR2 FQGNSA. There are 15 residues in the CDR3. Trimming took off 4 bases at V and 5 bases at J, with 15 bases between the two ends. CDR3 in amino acids: CASSSAWNRDQPQHF. The CDR3 DNA reads TGTGCCAGCAGCTCCGCTTGGAATAGGGATCAGCCCCAGCATTTT.

This clonotype came up many times. The rearrangement links TRBV11-2 to TRBJ2-1; no clear D gene. Germline loops: CDR1 SGHAT, CDR2 FQNNGV. CDR3 size: 16 residues. The ends were cut back, 3 bases at V and 2 bases at J, with 14 bases in the middle. The CDR3 here is CASSFPSGDPYNEQFF. The CDR3, as DNA: TGTGCCAGCAGCTTCCCATCGGGCGACCCCTACAATGAGCAGTTCTTC.

This chain joins TRBV11-2 and TRBJ2-5, with a possible D match to TRBD1 (6 bases). The germline V gene has CDR1 SGHAT and CDR2 FQNNGV. V shed 7 bases and J shed 2 bases, with 11 bases lying between them. This CDR3 region has 13 residues. The CDR3 coding sequence is TGTGCCAGCAACGGACAGCCACAAGAGACCCAGTACTTC. Translated, it gives CASNGQPQETQYF.

The rearrangement uses TRBV10-3 and TRBJ2-5, with TRBD2 matching over 8 bases. Germline CDR1 is ENHRY and CDR2 is SYGVKD. This CDR3 region has 18 residues. With 5 bases clipped from V and 0 bases from J, the junction kept 14 bases outside the gene matches. This CDR3 reads CAISLGRMAGGYQETQYF. Here the CDR3 DNA reads TGTGCCATCAGTTTAGGACGTATGGCGGGGGGATACCAAGAGACCCAGTACTTC.

This clonotype appeared many times. V and J are TRBV12-3 or TRBV12-4 and TRBJ2-7, with a tentative D call TRBD2 (5 bases). V lost 7 bases to trimming and J lost 6 bases, with 19 bases between them. CDR3 length equals 14 residues. The DNA of the CDR3 is TGTGCCAGCACCCGAAAGCGGATCACAAGCGAGCAGTACTTC. Translation: CASTRKRITSEQYF.

The rearrangement links TRBV6-5 to TRBJ2-3, with D unresolved. In germline, CDR1 is MNHEY, CDR2 SVGAGI. Trimming took 0 bases from V and 6 from J, leaving 10 bases between them. The CDR3 spans 14 residues. The CDR3 loop is CASSYSTVADTQYF. Here the CDR3 DNA reads TGTGCCAGCAGTTACTCCACGGTCGCCGATACGCAGTATTTT.

Many counts were recorded for this clonotype. The gene calls are TRBV10-3 and TRBJ2-3, with 9 positions matching TRBD2. Germline CDR1 and CDR2: ENHRY and SYGVKD. This CDR3 region has 14 residues. Unmatched junction bases numbered 6, after V lost 6 bases and J lost 5 bases. CDR3 loop: CAIRGGGAKDTQYF. CDR3 coding DNA: TGTGCCATCAGAGGCGGGGGGGCAAAAGATACGCAGTATTTT.